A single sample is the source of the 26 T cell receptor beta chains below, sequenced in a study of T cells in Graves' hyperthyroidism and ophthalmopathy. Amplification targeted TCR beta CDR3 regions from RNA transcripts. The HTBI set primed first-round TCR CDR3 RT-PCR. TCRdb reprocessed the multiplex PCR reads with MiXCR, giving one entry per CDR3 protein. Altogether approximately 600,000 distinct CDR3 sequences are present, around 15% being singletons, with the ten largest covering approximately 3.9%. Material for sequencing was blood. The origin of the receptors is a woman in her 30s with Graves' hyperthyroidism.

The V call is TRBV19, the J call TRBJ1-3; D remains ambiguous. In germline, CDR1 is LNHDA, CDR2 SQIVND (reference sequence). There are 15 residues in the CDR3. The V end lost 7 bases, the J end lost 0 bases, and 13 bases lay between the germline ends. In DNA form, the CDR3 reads TGTGCCAGTACGATACCAGGCCTCTCTGGAAACACCATATATTTT. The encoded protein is CASTIPGLSGNTIYF.

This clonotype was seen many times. CDR3 loop: CASSLAQFGGNEQYF. The DNA for the CDR3 is TGTGCCAGCAGCTTAGCGCAGTTCGGGGGAAACGAGCAGTACTTC. This rearrangement joins TRBV11-1 to TRBJ2-7, with a weak D call TRBD2 (6 bases). Germline V gene data show CDR1 as SGHAT and CDR2 as FQDESV (reference sequence). V shed 0 bases and J shed 5 bases, with 14 bases lying between them. The CDR3 is 15 residues long.

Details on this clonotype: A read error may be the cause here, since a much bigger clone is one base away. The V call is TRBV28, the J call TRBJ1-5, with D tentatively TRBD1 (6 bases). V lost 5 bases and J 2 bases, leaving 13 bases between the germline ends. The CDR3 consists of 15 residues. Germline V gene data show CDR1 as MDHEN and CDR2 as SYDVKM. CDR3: CASSREGGCNQPQHF. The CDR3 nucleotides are TGTGCCAGCAGTCGGGAGGGGGGATGCAATCAGCCCCAGCATTTT.

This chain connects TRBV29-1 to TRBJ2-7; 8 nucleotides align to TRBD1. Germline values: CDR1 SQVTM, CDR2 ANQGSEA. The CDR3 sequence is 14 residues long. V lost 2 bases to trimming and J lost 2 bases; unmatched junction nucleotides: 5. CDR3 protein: CSVERQGAPYEQYF. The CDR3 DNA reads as TGCAGCGTTGAACGCCAGGGGGCGCCCTACGAGCAGTACTTC.

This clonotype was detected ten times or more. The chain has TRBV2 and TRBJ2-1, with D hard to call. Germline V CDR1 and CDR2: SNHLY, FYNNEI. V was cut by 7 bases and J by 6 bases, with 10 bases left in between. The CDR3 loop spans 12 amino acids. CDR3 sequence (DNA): TGTGCCAGCAAGTTAAGTGGCAATGAGCAGTTCTTC. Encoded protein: CASKLSGNEQFF. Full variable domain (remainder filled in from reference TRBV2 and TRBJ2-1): EPEVTQTPSHQVTQMGQEVILRCVPISNHLYFYWYRQILGQKVEFLVSFYNNEISEKSEIFDDQFSVERPDGSNFTLKIRSTKLEDSAMYFCASKLSGNEQFFGPGTRLTVL.

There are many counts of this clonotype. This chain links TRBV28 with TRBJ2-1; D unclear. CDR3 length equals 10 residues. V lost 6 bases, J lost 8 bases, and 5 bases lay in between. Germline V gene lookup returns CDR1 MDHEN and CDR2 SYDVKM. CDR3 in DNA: TGTGCCAGCAGCGTATATGAGCAGTTCTTC. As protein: CASSVYEQFF.

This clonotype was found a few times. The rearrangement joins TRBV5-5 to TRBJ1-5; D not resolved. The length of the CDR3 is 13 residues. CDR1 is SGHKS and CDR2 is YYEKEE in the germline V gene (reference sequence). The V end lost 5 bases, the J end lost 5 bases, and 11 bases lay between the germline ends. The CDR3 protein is CASRSDQYQPQHF. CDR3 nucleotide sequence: TGTGCCAGCAGGTCCGACCAATATCAGCCCCAGCATTTT.

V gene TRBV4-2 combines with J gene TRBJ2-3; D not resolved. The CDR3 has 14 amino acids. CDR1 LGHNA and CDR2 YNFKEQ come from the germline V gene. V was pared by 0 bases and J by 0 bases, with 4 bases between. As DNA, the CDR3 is TGTGCCAGCAGCCAAGAGGTTAGCACAGATACGCAGTATTTT. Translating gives CASSQEVSTDTQYF.

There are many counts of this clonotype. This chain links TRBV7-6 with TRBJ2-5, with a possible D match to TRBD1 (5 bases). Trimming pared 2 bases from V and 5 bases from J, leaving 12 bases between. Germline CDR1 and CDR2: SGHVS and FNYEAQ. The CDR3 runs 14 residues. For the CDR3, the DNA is TGTGCCAGCAGCTTAAACGGACAAGGGGAGACCCAGTACTTC. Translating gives CASSLNGQGETQYF. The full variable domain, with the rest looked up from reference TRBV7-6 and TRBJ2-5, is GAGVSQSPRYKVTKRGQDVALRCDPISGHVSLYWYRQALGQGPEFLTYFNYEAQQDKSGLPNDRFSAERPEGSISTLTIQRTEQRDSAMYRCASSLNGQGETQYFGPGTRLLVL.

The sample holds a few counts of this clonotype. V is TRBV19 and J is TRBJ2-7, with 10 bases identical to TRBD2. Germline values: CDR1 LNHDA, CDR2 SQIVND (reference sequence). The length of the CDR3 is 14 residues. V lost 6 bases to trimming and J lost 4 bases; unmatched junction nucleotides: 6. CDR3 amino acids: CASSTGTSVYEQYF. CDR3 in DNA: TGTGCCAGTAGCACCGGGACTAGCGTTTACGAGCAGTACTTC.

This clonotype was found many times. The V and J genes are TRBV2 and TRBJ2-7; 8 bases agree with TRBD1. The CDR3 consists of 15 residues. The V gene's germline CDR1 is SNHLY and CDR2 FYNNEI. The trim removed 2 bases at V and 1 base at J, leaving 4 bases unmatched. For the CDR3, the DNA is TGTGCCAGCAGTGAATGGGGACAGGTGTCCTACGAGCAGTACTTC. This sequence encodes CASSEWGQVSYEQYF.

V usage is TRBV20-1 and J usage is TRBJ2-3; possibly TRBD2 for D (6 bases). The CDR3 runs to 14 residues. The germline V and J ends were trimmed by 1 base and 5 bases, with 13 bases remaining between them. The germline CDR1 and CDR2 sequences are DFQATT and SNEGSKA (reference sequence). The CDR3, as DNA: TGCAGTGCTAGAGCGGGAGCCAGGGAAGATACGCAGTATTTT. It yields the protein CSARAGAREDTQYF.

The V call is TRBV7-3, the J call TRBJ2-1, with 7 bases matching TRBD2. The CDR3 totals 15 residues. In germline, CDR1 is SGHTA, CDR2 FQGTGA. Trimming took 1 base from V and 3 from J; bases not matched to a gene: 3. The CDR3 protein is CASSLIAGHYNEQFF. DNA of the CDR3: TGTGCCAGCAGCTTAATAGCGGGCCACTACAATGAGCAGTTCTTC. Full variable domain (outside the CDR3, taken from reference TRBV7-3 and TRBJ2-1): GAGVSQTPSNKVTEKGKYVELRCDPISGHTALYWYRQSLGQGPEFLIYFQGTGAADDSGLPNDRFFAVRPEGSVSTLKIQRTERGDSAVYLCASSLIAGHYNEQFFGPGTRLTVL.

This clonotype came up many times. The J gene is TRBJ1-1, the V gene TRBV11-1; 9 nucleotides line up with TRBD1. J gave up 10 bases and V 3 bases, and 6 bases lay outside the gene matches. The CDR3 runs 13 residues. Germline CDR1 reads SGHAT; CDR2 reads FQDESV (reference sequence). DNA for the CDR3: TGTGCCAGCAGCTTTACAGGGGGCATGGGAGCTTTCTTT. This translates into CASSFTGGMGAFF.

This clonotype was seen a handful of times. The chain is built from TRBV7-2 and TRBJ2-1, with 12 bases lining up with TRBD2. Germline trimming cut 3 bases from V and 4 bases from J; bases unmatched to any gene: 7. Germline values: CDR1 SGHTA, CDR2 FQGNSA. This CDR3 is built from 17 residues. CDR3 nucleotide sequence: TGTGCCAGCAGCTTCCCGACTAGCGGGAGTCTGTACAATGAGCAGTTCTTC. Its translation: CASSFPTSGSLYNEQFF.

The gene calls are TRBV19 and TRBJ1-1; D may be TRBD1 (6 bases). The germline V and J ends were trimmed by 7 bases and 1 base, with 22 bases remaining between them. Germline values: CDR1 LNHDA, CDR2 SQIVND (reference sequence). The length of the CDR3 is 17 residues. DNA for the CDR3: TGTGCCAGTACCCCTACAGGGACTAAGGCACCGAACACTGAAGCTTTCTTT. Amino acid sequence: CASTPTGTKAPNTEAFF.

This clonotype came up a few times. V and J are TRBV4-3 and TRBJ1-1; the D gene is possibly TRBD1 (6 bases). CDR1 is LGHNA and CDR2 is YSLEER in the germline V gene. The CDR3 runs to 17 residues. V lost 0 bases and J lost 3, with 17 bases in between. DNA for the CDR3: TGCGCCAGCAGCCAAGAGACGAGGGGGAGGAGAGACACTGAAGCTTTCTTT. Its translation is CASSQETRGRRDTEAFF.

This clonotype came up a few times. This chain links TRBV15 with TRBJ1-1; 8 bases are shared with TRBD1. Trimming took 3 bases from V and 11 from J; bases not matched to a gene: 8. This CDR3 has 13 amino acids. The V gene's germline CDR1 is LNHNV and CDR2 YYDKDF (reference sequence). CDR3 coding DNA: TGTGCCACCAGCAGGGAAGGGACAGGACGGGCTTTCTTT. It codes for CATSREGTGRAFF.

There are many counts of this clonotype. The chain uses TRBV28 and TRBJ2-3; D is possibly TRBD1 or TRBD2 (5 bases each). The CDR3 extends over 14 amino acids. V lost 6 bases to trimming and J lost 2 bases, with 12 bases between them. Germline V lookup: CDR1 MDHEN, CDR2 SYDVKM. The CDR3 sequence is CASSRDGDTDTQYF. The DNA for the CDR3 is TGTGCCAGCAGCCGGGACGGAGACACAGATACGCAGTATTTT.

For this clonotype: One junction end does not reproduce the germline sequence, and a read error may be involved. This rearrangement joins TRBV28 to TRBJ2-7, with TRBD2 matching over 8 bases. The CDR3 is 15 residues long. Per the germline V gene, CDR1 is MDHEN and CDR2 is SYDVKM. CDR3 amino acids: CASNPGGRRSYEQCF. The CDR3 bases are TGTGCCAGCAATCCCGGCGGGAGGAGATCCTACGAGCAGTGCTTC.

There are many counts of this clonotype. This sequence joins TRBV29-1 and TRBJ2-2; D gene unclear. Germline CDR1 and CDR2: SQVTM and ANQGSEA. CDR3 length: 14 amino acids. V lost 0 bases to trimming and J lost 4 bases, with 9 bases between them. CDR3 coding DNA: TGCAGCGTTGAAGATCCGATCCGCACCGGGGAGCTGTTTTTT. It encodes CSVEDPIRTGELFF.

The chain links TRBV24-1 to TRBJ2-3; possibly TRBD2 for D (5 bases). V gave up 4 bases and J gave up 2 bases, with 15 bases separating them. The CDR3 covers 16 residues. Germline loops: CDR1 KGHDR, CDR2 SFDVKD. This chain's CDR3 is CATSEGTGTLTDTQYF. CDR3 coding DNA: TGTGCCACCAGTGAAGGAACGGGAACCCTCACAGATACGCAGTATTTT.

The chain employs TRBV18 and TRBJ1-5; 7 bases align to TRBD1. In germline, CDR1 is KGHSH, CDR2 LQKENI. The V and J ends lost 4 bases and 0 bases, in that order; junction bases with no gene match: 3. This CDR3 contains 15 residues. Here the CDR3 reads CASSRDRDSNQPQHF. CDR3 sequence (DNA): TGTGCCAGCTCACGGGACAGAGATAGCAATCAGCCCCAGCATTTT.

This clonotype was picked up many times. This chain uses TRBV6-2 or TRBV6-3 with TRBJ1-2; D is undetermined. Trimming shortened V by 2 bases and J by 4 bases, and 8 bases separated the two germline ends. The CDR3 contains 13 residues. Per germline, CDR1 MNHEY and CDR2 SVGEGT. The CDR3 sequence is CASSYPLGYGYTF. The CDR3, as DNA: TGTGCCAGCAGTTACCCGCTGGGCTATGGCTACACCTTC.

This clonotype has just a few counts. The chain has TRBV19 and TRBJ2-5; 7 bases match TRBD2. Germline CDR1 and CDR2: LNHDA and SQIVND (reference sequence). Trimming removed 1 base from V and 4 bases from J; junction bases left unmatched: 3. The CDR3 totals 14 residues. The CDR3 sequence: CASSIGGSIETQYF. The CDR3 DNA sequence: TGTGCCAGTAGTATAGGCGGGAGTATAGAGACCCAGTACTTC. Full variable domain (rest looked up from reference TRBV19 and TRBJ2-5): DGGITQSPKYLFRKEGQNVTLSCEQNLNHDAMYWYRQDPGQGLRLIYYSQIVNDFQKGDIAEGYSVSREKKESFPLTVTSAQKNPTAFYLCASSIGGSIETQYFGPGTRLLVL.

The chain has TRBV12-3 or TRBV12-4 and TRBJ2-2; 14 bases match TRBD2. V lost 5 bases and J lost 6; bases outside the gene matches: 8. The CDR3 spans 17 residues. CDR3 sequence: CASSKTSGRALAGELFF. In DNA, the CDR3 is TGTGCCAGCAGTAAGACTAGCGGGAGGGCGCTCGCCGGGGAGCTGTTTTTT.